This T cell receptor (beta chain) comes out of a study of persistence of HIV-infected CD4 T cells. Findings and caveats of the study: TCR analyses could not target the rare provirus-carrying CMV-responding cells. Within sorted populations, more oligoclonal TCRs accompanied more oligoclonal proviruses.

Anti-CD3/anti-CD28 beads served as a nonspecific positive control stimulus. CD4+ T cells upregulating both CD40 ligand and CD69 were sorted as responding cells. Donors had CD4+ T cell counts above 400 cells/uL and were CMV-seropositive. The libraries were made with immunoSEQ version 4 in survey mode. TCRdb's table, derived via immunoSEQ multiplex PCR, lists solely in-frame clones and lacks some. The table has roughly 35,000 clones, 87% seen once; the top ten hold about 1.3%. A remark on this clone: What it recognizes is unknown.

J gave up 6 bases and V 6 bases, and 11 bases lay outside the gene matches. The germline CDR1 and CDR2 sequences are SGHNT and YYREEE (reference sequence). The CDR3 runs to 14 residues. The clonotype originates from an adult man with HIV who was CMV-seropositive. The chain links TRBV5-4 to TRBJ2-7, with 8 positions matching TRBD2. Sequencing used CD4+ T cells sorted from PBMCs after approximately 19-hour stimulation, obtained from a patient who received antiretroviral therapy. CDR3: CASKLGRAVGEQYF. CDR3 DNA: TGTGCCAGCAAACTCGGGAGGGCCGTTGGCGAGCAGTACTTC. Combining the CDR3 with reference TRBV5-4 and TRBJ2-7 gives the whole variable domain ETGVTQSPTHLIKTRGQQVTLRCSSQSGHNTVSWYQQALGQGPQFIFQYYREEENGRGNFPPRFSGLQFPNYSSELNVNALELDDSALYLCASKLGRAVGEQYFGPGTRLTVT.